The clone carrying this T cell receptor beta chain was detected only once. Its matching antigen is unknown. The record originates from a study of shared clonotypes between healthy human individuals. Study outcomes and limitations: Among donors, clonotype sharing was expected to be affected by sequencing depth.

The investigators split CD4+ cells into a CD45RA+ naive subset and a CD45RA-negative memory subset. Profiling relied on immunoSEQ multiplex PCR, and the TCRdb table lists in-frame clones only, not all of them. The sample has about 1 million clones; about 70% are singletons. This CDR3 comprises 15 residues. Germline CDR1 and CDR2: MRHNA and SNTAGT. V lost 7 bases and J 0 bases, leaving 13 bases between the germline ends. Sequencing was performed on memory CD4+ T cells sorted from blood. Subset: CD45RA-negative fraction. The clonotype was recovered from a man aged 18 to 30 in good health. The chain links TRBV6-4 to TRBJ2-1; D unresolved. In DNA form, the CDR3 reads TGTGCCAGCAACGGGCCCCTAGACTCCTACAATGAGCAGTTCTTC. Translating it yields CASNGPLDSYNEQFF.